This T cell receptor (beta chain) was obtained from a study of cytomegalovirus exposure and HLA in healthy donors. PCR primers comprised 60 Vbeta and 13 Jbeta primers. In the study's own analysis: The authors later counted about 80 million unique TCR beta chains, 9.5 million to 13 million of them shared. The method was immunoSEQ multiplex PCR; TCRdb's version includes in-frame clones alone and lacks a portion of them. Clone size and the V and J calls come from that table; the DNA yielded D and trimming. The sample lists 160,000 or so clones; around 80% were seen once. The V gene lost 5 bases and the J gene lost 3 bases, with 8 bases spanning the gap. CDR1 MDHEN and CDR2 SYDVKM come from the germline V gene. The CDR3 contains 12 residues.

The sequenced sample consisted of PBMCs. This receptor was taken from a woman in her forties in good health and CMV-seronegative. V usage is TRBV28 and J usage is TRBJ2-7; possibly TRBD1 for D (6 bases). CDR3: CASSRGIYEQYF. DNA of the CDR3: TGTGCCAGCAGTAGGGGGATCTACGAGCAGTACTTC.